The entry below gives a single TCR beta chain sequence along with its context. No antigen is known for it. The sample is drawn from a study of identifying expanded T cells in peripheral blood. Study conclusions and caveats: Clone count variance between approximately two-week samples rose with total template count.

CDR1 is SGHTS and CDR2 is YDEGEE in the germline V gene. The CDR3 loop spans 14 amino acids. The ends were cut back, 0 bases at V and 3 bases at J, with 6 bases in the middle. TCRdb keeps only in-frame clones here, not all; method: immunoSEQ multiplex PCR. The sample carries about 85,000 clones, around 90% recorded once. Sequenced sample: blood. This chain uses TRBV5-8 with TRBJ1-4; no definite D call. This receptor was obtained from a person between 18 and 75 years old in good health. CDR3 in DNA: TGTGCCAGCAGCTTGGGCAGAGCTAATGAAAAACTGTTTTTT. This translates into CASSLGRANEKLFF.